Presented here are 32 T cell receptor beta chains from one specimen sequenced in a study of blood T cell repertoires in COVID-19. Only in-frame clones appear in the TCRdb table, and some are missing; sequencing was by immunoSEQ multiplex PCR. Of 150,000 to 200,000 clones in the sample, around 90% were seen once. Sequenced: peripheral blood. Receptors originate from a human donor in a cohort sampled during active COVID-19.

The chain couples TRBV5-4 to TRBJ1-2; possible D gene TRBD1, 5 bases. CDR3 length: 14 residues. Germline assignment: CDR1 SGHNT and CDR2 YYREEE (reference sequence). Trimming took 0 bases from V and 4 from J, leaving 10 bases between them. The chain's CDR3 is CASSLEAGTYGYTF. CDR3 coding DNA: TGTGCCAGCAGCTTGGAGGCGGGGACCTATGGCTACACCTTC.

This chain joins TRBV20-1 and TRBJ2-1; D is uncertain. In germline, CDR1 is DFQATT, CDR2 SNEGSKA (reference sequence). The CDR3 length is 11 residues. Trimming took 6 bases from V and 9 from J, leaving 12 bases between them. CDR3 DNA: TGCAGTGCCCAAGCCGTCTCTGAGCAGTTCTTC. Its protein is CSAQAVSEQFF.

This chain joins TRBV7-9 and TRBJ2-1, with TRBD2 matching over 13 bases. The CDR3 runs 15 residues. Germline V lookup: CDR1 SEHNR, CDR2 FQNEAQ (reference sequence). Losses at the gene ends were 5 bases for V and 10 bases for J; bases not matched to a gene: 8. The CDR3 DNA follows: TGTGCCAGCAGCAAAGCGGGACTAGCGGGGTACGAGCAGTTCTTC. Amino acids: CASSKAGLAGYEQFF.

J is TRBJ2-5 and V is TRBV24-1, with a tentative D call TRBD2 (7 bases). The CDR3 length is 16 residues. The germline V gene encodes CDR1 KGHDR and CDR2 SFDVKD. Deletions cut 4 bases from V and 5 bases from J, with 19 bases between. CDR3 sequence reads: CATSERGLGGAETQYF. The DNA for the CDR3 is TGTGCCACCAGTGAGAGGGGTCTAGGGGGGGCGGAGACCCAGTACTTC.

The genes are TRBV2 and TRBJ1-2, with 8 bases matching TRBD1. The CDR3 consists of 12 residues. Losses at the gene ends were 7 bases for V and 7 bases for J; bases not matched to a gene: 5. Germline V gives CDR1 SNHLY, CDR2 FYNNEI. The CDR3 DNA is TGTGCCAGCACCTCTGACAGGGGTGGCTACACCTTC. Encoded protein: CASTSDRGGYTF.

This rearrangement joins TRBV5-1 to TRBJ2-1; 9 bases match TRBD2. CDR1 SGHRS and CDR2 YFSETQ come from the germline V gene. Trimming took 4 bases from V and 0 from J; bases not matched to a gene: 2. The CDR3 totals 15 residues. The CDR3 region has the DNA TGCGCCAGCAGCCCGACTAGCGGCTCCTACAATGAGCAGTTCTTC. Its protein product is CASSPTSGSYNEQFF.

The rearrangement uses TRBV7-2 and TRBJ2-7, with D possibly matching TRBD2 (5 bases). Germline lookup yields CDR1 SGHTA and CDR2 FQGNSA. CDR3 length: 14 amino acids. Deletions cut 1 base from V and 6 bases from J, with 13 bases between. Here the CDR3 DNA reads TGTGCCAGCAGCTTAGGCCGTGGGAGCGGCGAGCAGTACTTC. Residues: CASSLGRGSGEQYF.

The CDR3 sequence: CASSLRSTDNSPLHF. The CDR3, as DNA: TGTGCCAGCAGCTTACGAAGTACGGATAATTCACCCCTCCACTTT. This chain links TRBV7-2 with TRBJ1-6; D not certain. The CDR3 covers 15 residues. CDR1 and CDR2 (germline): SGHTA, FQGNSA. The V gene lost 2 bases and the J gene lost 5 bases, with 10 bases spanning the gap. Full variable domain (outside the CDR3, taken from reference TRBV7-2 and TRBJ1-6): GAGVSQSPSNKVTEKGKDVELRCDPISGHTALYWYRQSLGQGLEFLIYFQGNSAPDKSGLPSDRFSAERTGGSVSTLTIQRTQQEDSAVYLCASSLRSTDNSPLHFGNGTRLTVT.

The J gene is TRBJ2-7, the V gene TRBV7-6; 7 nucleotides line up with TRBD2. CDR3 length: 14 residues. Losses at the gene ends were 1 base for V and 2 bases for J; bases not matched to a gene: 2. Germline CDR1 and CDR2: SGHVS and FNYEAQ. The CDR3 bases are TGTGCCAGCAGCTTAGGGGGGGGACCCTACGAGCAGTACTTC. As protein: CASSLGGGPYEQYF.

As DNA, the CDR3 is TGTGCCAGCTCACCCCAAGGGACAGCATTCCTCTACGAGCAGTACTTC. Encoded protein: CASSPQGTAFLYEQYF. The V and J genes are TRBV18 and TRBJ2-7, with 7 bases that match TRBD1. The CDR3 extends over 16 amino acids. Germline trimming cut 3 bases from V and 3 bases from J; bases unmatched to any gene: 11. CDR1 and CDR2 from the germline V gene are KGHSH and LQKENI.

V and J are TRBV9 and TRBJ2-3, with TRBD2 as a possible D gene (5 bases). The CDR3 runs to 14 residues. Germline assignment: CDR1 SGDLS and CDR2 YYNGEE. Trimming removed 0 bases from V and 2 bases from J, with 7 bases in between. This chain's CDR3 is CASSVGDYTDTQYF. DNA for the CDR3: TGTGCCAGCAGCGTAGGTGACTACACAGATACGCAGTATTTT.

The J gene is TRBJ1-1, the V gene TRBV3-1 (or the pseudogene TRBV3-2), with unresolved D. The CDR3 spans 12 residues. CDR1 and CDR2 from the germline V gene are LGHDT and YNNKEL (reference sequence). Trimming pared 4 bases from V and 2 bases from J, leaving 5 bases between. The CDR3: CASSLLNTEAFF. The CDR3 nucleotides read TGTGCCAGCAGCCTTCTTAACACTGAAGCTTTCTTT.

The V and J genes are TRBV27 and TRBJ1-6; D is uncertain. The V and J ends lost 6 bases and 2 bases respectively, with 14 bases between them. CDR1 is MNHEY, CDR2 SMNVEV, per germline (reference sequence). The CDR3 consists of 16 residues. In DNA form, the CDR3 reads TGTGCCAGCAGCCGGTTATCAGGCGCCTATAATTCACCCCTCCACTTT. It translates to CASSRLSGAYNSPLHF.

The genes are TRBV2 and TRBJ2-7; TRBD2 is a possible D gene (6 bases). This CDR3 has 14 amino acids. Germline CDR1 reads SNHLY; CDR2 reads FYNNEI. With 6 bases removed from V and 3 bases from J, the gap between germline ends came to 15 bases. The CDR3 here is CASRSWTTNYEQYF. CDR3 sequence (DNA): TGTGCCAGCAGGAGCTGGACTACCAACTACGAGCAGTACTTC.

The chain links TRBV5-5 to TRBJ2-5; TRBD1 aligns across 7 bases. Per germline, CDR1 SGHKS and CDR2 YYEKEE (reference sequence). V lost 6 bases and J lost 1; bases outside the gene matches: 15. The CDR3 spans 17 residues. The CDR3: CASTLSRPGQVQETQYF. As DNA, the CDR3 is TGTGCCAGCACCCTATCTCGCCCCGGACAGGTCCAAGAGACCCAGTACTTC.

The chain couples TRBV20-1 to TRBJ2-7, with 7 bases identical to TRBD2. This CDR3 contains 11 residues. CDR1 is DFQATT, CDR2 SNEGSKA, per germline (reference sequence). The V gene end was trimmed by 7 bases and the J gene end by 5 bases; junction bases not matched to a gene: 5. The CDR3 DNA is TGCAGTGGCCAACTAGCGAACGAGCAGTACTTC. Protein sequence: CSGQLANEQYF.

The chain joins TRBV19 to TRBJ2-6, with 7 bases lining up with TRBD2. The CDR3 extends over 16 amino acids. Per germline, CDR1 LNHDA and CDR2 SQIVND (reference sequence). The ends lost 3 bases at V and 0 bases at J; junction bases unmatched: 2. The CDR3 nucleotides read TGTGCCAGTAGTATGGGGGAGGGCTCTGGGGCCAACGTCCTGACTTTC. The encoded protein is CASSMGEGSGANVLTF.

The chain employs TRBV27 and TRBJ2-1; no clear D gene. CDR3 length: 14 amino acids. The V gene lost 2 bases and the J gene lost 4 bases, with 9 bases spanning the gap. Germline V CDR1 and CDR2: MNHEY, SMNVEV (reference sequence). CDR3 in amino acids: CASSLKQRYNEQFF. The CDR3 region has the DNA TGTGCCAGCAGTTTAAAACAGAGATACAATGAGCAGTTCTTC.

CDR3 protein: CASSTNPGGSSYNEQFF. CDR3 in DNA: TGTGCCAGCAGCACCAACCCGGGCGGGAGCTCCTACAATGAGCAGTTCTTC. The gene calls are TRBV3-1 (or the pseudogene TRBV3-2) and TRBJ2-1; TRBD2 matches at 7 bases. V trimming: 5 bases; J trimming: 0 bases; junction bases outside the gene matches: 10. Germline V gene sequence: CDR1 LGHDT, CDR2 YNNKEL (reference sequence). The CDR3 covers 17 residues.

The V call is TRBV5-4, the J call TRBJ2-5; the match to TRBD1 covers 8 bases. V dropped 4 bases and J dropped 1; count of bases not matched to a gene: 6. The CDR3 is made up of 15 amino acids. Germline CDR1 reads SGHNT; CDR2 reads YYREEE (reference sequence). The CDR3 loop is CASSRGQGVQETQYF. In DNA, the CDR3 is TGTGCCAGCAGCCGAGGACAGGGCGTCCAAGAGACCCAGTACTTC.

This clone was seen once. The V call is TRBV3-1 (or the pseudogene TRBV3-2), the J call TRBJ2-7; D possibly corresponds to TRBD2 (6 bases). CDR1 is LGHDT, CDR2 YNNKEL, per germline (reference sequence). Trimming took off 4 bases at V and 6 bases at J, with 10 bases between the two ends. The CDR3 length is 12 residues. The CDR3 loop reads CASSLLTSEQYF. The CDR3, as DNA: TGTGCCAGCAGCCTCTTGACTAGCGAGCAGTACTTC.

The chain uses TRBV28 and TRBJ2-3; 10 bases map to TRBD2. Looked up from germline, CDR1 is MDHEN and CDR2 is SYDVKM. V was pared by 6 bases and J by 2 bases, with 5 bases of the junction left unmatched. The CDR3 is 15 amino acids. The CDR3 coding sequence is TGTGCCAGCAGGAAACTAGCGGGGCACACAGATACGCAGTATTTT. This codes for CASRKLAGHTDTQYF.

The V call is TRBV19, the J call TRBJ1-1, with D uncertain. V was pared by 5 bases and J by 3 bases, with 13 bases between. CDR1 LNHDA and CDR2 SQIVND come from the germline V gene (reference sequence). CDR3 length equals 14 residues. The CDR3 region has the DNA TGTGCCAGTAGTTGGGCGCCCCAGCACACTGAAGCTTTCTTT. Its protein is CASSWAPQHTEAFF.

V and J are TRBV5-1 and TRBJ1-5; D is undetermined. The V end was cut by 1 base, the J end by 0 bases, with 8 bases between. This CDR3 comprises 15 residues. CDR1 SGHRS and CDR2 YFSETQ come from the germline V gene. In DNA form, the CDR3 reads TGCGCCAGCAGCTTGTCAGGATATAGCAATCAGCCCCAGCATTTT. Translation gives CASSLSGYSNQPQHF.

The V call is TRBV5-1, the J call TRBJ2-3; TRBD2 matches 13 bases. CDR3 length: 16 amino acids. Germline V CDR1 and CDR2: SGHRS, YFSETQ. After removal of 3 bases from V and 3 bases from J, the junction contained 4 bases not matched to a gene. The CDR3 nucleotides read TGCGCCAGCAGCTGGGGGGGACTAGCGGGGACAGATACGCAGTATTTT. Translation gives CASSWGGLAGTDTQYF.

This rearrangement joins TRBV10-3 to TRBJ1-1, with no clear D. The CDR3 has 13 residues. Germline-derived CDR1 and CDR2 are ENHRY and SYGVKD. The ends were cut back, 6 bases at V and 3 bases at J, with 11 bases in the middle. The CDR3 nucleotides are TGTGCCATCAGCAAAGGAGTCGACACTGAAGCTTTCTTT. Protein: CAISKGVDTEAFF.

The chain uses TRBV7-2 and TRBJ2-2; 7 positions match TRBD2. The length of the CDR3 is 15 residues. CDR1 and CDR2 from the germline V gene are SGHTA and FQGNSA. V dropped 7 bases and J dropped 7; count of bases not matched to a gene: 12. The DNA of the CDR3 is TGTGCCAGCAACCCAATGCTAGCGGCTCACGGGGAGCTGTTTTTT. Protein product: CASNPMLAAHGELFF.

The chain is built from TRBV11-2 and TRBJ1-1, with D perhaps matching TRBD1 (5 bases). Trimming removed 0 bases from V and 4 bases from J, with 21 bases in between. This CDR3 comprises 18 residues. Per the germline V gene, CDR1 is SGHAT and CDR2 is FQNNGV. The CDR3 region has the DNA TGTGCCAGCAGCTTAGAGGCAGGACAAGGGGTTTGGAGCACTGAAGCTTTCTTT. Its protein is CASSLEAGQGVWSTEAFF. The whole variable domain, filled in from reference TRBV11-2 and TRBJ1-1, reads EAGVAQSPRYKIIEKRQSVAFWCNPISGHATLYWYQQILGQGPKLLIQFQNNGVVDDSQLPKDRFSAERLKGVDSTLKIQPAKLEDSAVYLCASSLEAGQGVWSTEAFFGQGTRLTVV.

The chain carries TRBV5-1 and TRBJ2-5, with 9 bases that match TRBD1. The CDR3 runs to 15 residues. Trimming cost V 4 bases and J 5 bases; bases outside gene matches: 9. CDR1 and CDR2 (germline): SGHRS, YFSETQ. CDR3 DNA: TGCGCCAGCAGCACTGGGACAGGGCGGGAGGAGACCCAGTACTTC. This encodes CASSTGTGREETQYF.

The chain has TRBV27 and TRBJ1-1; D unresolved. The CDR3 contains 13 residues. Trimming left V 6 bases short and J 1 base short, with 9 bases between. Looked up from germline, CDR1 is MNHEY and CDR2 is SMNVEV (reference sequence). As DNA, the CDR3 is TGTGCCAGCAGACTTAGTAGGAACACTGAAGCTTTCTTT. It specifies CASRLSRNTEAFF.

CDR3 sequence: CASSALGGPNQPQHF. CDR3 bases: TGTGCCAGCAGCGCCTTAGGGGGACCTAATCAGCCCCAGCATTTT. This chain connects TRBV7-2 to TRBJ1-5; D is perhaps TRBD1 (6 bases). The CDR3 spans 15 residues. Germline values: CDR1 SGHTA, CDR2 FQGNSA. Trimming removed 5 bases from V and 4 bases from J, with 15 bases in between.

CDR3 amino acids: CASSLLWTPYNEQFF. CDR3 in DNA: TGTGCCAGCAGCTTACTTTGGACACCTTACAATGAGCAGTTCTTC. The V and J genes are TRBV7-2 and TRBJ2-1; possible D gene TRBD1, 5 bases. CDR1 and CDR2 (germline): SGHTA, FQGNSA. Trimming stripped 2 bases from V and 4 bases from J, with 12 bases between. The length of the CDR3 is 15 residues.